The following is a T cell receptor (beta chain) sequence with its context. These data originate in a study of blood T cell repertoires in COVID-19. Study-wide background: Sources were T cells, B-cell-depleted T cells, or PBMCs; the material itself was cDNA or gDNA.

As processed by the authors: Using reference gene primer amplification, nucleated cell counts were estimated. The repertoire was sequenced with immunoSEQ multiplex PCR; TCRdb's copy has only in-frame clones and lacks some. The V and J calls and the clone size are those of that table, but D and trimming were determined from the DNA. This repertoire shows 150,000 to 200,000 clones, around 87% found once; its top ten account for approximately 2.5%. This CDR3 region has 15 residues. Germline loops: CDR1 SGHTS, CDR2 YDEGEE. Trimming took off 1 base at V and 0 bases at J, with 11 bases between the two ends.

Material: peripheral blood. The origin of this receptor is a man aged 35 to 55 with active or convalescent COVID-19. This chain links TRBV5-8 with TRBJ2-7, with D possibly being TRBD2 (5 bases). The DNA of the CDR3 is TGTGCCAGCAGCTTGAGTAGCGTTAGCTCCTACGAGCAGTACTTC. It encodes CASSLSSVSSYEQYF.